Listed here are 2 T cell receptor beta chains from one sample, sequenced in a study of Tregs in tolerant kidney transplant recipients. The repertoire was sequenced with immunoSEQ multiplex PCR; TCRdb's copy has only in-frame clones and lacks some. The listing contains tens of thousands of clones. Material: CD4+ T cells from blood, obtained before the transplant. The receptor source for this set is a human donor who received a combined kidney and bone marrow transplant.

Incomplete CDR3 DNA: TGTGCCAGTAGTATCCGCGGGGGCGCGGGGAACACTGAA. Amino acid sequence: CASSIRGGAGNTE. In full, the CDR3 reads CASSIRGGAGNTEAFF. The chain has TRBV19 and TRBJ1-1, with D maybe TRBD1 (6 bases). The CDR3 end lies 3 residues beyond the end of the read and is filled in from the germline J gene. Per the germline V gene, CDR1 is LNHDA and CDR2 is SQIVND (reference sequence). V lost 3 bases, J lost 1 base, and 15 bases lay in between. There are 16 residues in the CDR3.

Details on this clone: The read gets to within 3 residues of the CDR3 end, and the germline J gene fills in the rest. The V call is TRBV7-1, the J call TRBJ2-7, with 7 bases fitting TRBD2. TRBV7-1 is an open reading frame whose function is uncertain. CDR3 size: 22 residues. The J segment lost 1 base and the V segment lost 3 bases, leaving 27 bases of the junction unmatched. The CDR3 bases that were read are TGTGCCAGCAGCTCCCGCCCGGCAGGACTGACCTCAAATTCCGGGAGGTCCTACGAG. Translated: CASSSRPAGLTSNSGRSYE. The entire CDR3 is CASSSRPAGLTSNSGRSYEQYF.